This TCR beta chain was documented in a study of T-cell memory formation after mild COVID-19. MiXCR, applied by TCRdb to the 5' RACE reads, yields one record per CDR3 protein. The data contain about half a million distinct CDR3 sequences, about 18% of them singletons. This clonotype was recorded a few times. The antigen remains undetermined. Whole-study results and caveats: Pre-infection memory carried some responding clones, suggesting that cross-reactive memory joined.

The sample comprised PBMCs or a T cell subset sorted from them (not recorded which). The TCR comes from an adult woman who had mild COVID-19 (a few samples of this study predate the infection). Cell type and time point are not known.

DNA for the CDR3: TGTGCCAGCAGCTTAGGAAGGAGCTCTGGAAACACCATATATTTT. Translating it yields CASSLGRSSGNTIYF. This chain connects TRBV7-2 to TRBJ1-3; unclear D gene. The V end was cut by 1 base, the J end by 0 bases, with 7 bases between. This CDR3 contains 15 residues. Per germline, CDR1 SGHTA and CDR2 FQGNSA.